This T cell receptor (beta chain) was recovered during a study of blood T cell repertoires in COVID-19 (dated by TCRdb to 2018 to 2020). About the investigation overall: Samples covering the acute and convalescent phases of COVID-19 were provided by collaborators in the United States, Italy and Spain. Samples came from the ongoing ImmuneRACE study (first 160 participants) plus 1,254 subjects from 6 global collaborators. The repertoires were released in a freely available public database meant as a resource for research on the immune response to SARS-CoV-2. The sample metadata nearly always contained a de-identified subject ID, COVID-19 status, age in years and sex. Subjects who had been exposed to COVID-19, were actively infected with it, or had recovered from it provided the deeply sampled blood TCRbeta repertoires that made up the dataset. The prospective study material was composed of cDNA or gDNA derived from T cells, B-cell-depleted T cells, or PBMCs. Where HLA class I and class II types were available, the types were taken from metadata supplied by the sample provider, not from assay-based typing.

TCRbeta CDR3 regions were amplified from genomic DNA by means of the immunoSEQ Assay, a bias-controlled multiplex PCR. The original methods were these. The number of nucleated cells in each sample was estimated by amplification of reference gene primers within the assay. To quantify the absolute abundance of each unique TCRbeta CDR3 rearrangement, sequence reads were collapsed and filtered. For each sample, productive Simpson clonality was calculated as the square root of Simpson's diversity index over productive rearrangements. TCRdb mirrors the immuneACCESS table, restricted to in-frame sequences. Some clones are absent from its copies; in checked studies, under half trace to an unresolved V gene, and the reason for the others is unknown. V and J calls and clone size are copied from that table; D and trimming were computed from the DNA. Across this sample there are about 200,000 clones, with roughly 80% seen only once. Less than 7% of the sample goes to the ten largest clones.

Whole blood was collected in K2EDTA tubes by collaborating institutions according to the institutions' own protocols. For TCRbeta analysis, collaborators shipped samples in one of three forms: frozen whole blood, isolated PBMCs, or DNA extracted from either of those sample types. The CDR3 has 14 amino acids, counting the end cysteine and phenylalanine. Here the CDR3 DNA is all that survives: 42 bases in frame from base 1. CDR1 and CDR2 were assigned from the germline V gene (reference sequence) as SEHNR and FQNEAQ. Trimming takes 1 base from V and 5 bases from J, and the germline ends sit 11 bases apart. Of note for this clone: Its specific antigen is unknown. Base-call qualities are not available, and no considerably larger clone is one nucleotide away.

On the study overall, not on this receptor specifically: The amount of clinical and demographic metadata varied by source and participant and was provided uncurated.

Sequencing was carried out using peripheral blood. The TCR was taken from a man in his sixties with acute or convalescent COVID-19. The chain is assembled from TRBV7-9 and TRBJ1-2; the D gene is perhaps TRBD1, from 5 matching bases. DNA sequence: TGTGCCAGCAGCTTAGAGGGCAGGGCGTATGGCTACACCTTC. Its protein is CASSLEGRAYGYTF. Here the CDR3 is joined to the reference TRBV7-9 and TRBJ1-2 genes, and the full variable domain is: DTGVSQNPRHKITKRGQNVTFRCDPISEHNRLYWYRQTLGQGPEFLTYFQNEAQLEKSRLLSDRFSAERPKGSFSTLEIQRTEQGDSAMYLCASSLEGRAYGYTFGSGTRLTVV.